This is a list of T cell receptor beta chains from one sample in a study of T cell responses to AZD1222 COVID-19 vaccine. TCRdb's table, derived via immunoSEQ multiplex PCR, lists solely in-frame clones and lacks some. This table holds 25,000 to 35,000 clones, around 80% found once. The sequencing used peripheral blood, collected on day 0 of AZD1222 vaccination. These receptor sequences come from an adult in good health. The CDR3 runs from the conserved cysteine through the conserved F or W. Fields, in order: V gene, clone size, J gene, D gene, CDR3 DNA, CDR3 protein. A D gene is named only where the DNA matches it firmly. Clone size is shown for a subset of rows, as once, few, many or a class of expanded clone.

>TRBV3-1/TRBV3-2|NA|TRBJ1-1|NA
TGTGCCAGCAGGACGGAGGGCTTCGACACTGAAGCTTTCTTT
CASRTEGFDTEAFF
>TRBV4-2|NA|TRBJ2-3|NA
TGTGCCAGCAGCCAAGGAAGATCAGATACGCAGTATTTT
CASSQGRSDTQYF
>TRBV5-6|NA|TRBJ1-3|TRBD1
TGTGCCAGCAGCGTCGGGACAGCGAACTCTGGAAACACCATATATTTT
CASSVGTANSGNTIYF
>TRBV25-1|NA|TRBJ2-7|TRBD1
TGTGCCAGCAGTCCGGGACAGGGGGCATACGAGCAGTACTTC
CASSPGQGAYEQYF
>TRBV3-1/TRBV3-2|NA|TRBJ2-7|TRBD2
TGTGCCAGCAGCCCAGAGACTAGCGGGGCCTACGAGCAGTACTTC
CASSPETSGAYEQYF
>TRBV6-1|NA|TRBJ2-7|NA
TGTGCCAGCAGTGTAGCGGCGGGCAGGGTGGACGAGCAGTACTTC
CASSVAAGRVDEQYF
>TRBV19|NA|TRBJ1-6|TRBD1
TGTGCCAGTAGGGGAGGACAGGGGGCAGGGACTCGATCACCCCTCCACTTT
CASRGGQGAGTRSPLHF
>TRBV7-9|NA|TRBJ2-2|TRBD1
TGTGCCAGCAGTCCCACAGCGGGACAGGGCGTCACCGGGGAGCTGTTTTTT
CASSPTAGQGVTGELFF
>TRBV6-2/TRBV6-3|few|TRBJ2-5|TRBD2
TGTGCCAGCAGTTACTCAGCCGGACTAGCAAAAGAGACCCAGTACTTC
CASSYSAGLAKETQYF
>TRBV7-2|NA|TRBJ1-4|NA
TGTGCCAGCAGCGACTACACGGGACCCTTGGAAAAACTGTTTTTT
CASSDYTGPLEKLFF
>TRBV18|NA|TRBJ2-1|NA
TGTGCCAGCTCACCAGCGGTTTCCGACAATGAGCAGTTCTTC
CASSPAVSDNEQFF
>TRBV7-2|NA|TRBJ2-2|NA
TGTGCCAGCAGCTTAGTGAGGGGGACGAACACCGGGGAGCTGTTTTTT
CASSLVRGTNTGELFF
>TRBV7-8|NA|TRBJ1-6|TRBD1
TGTGCCAGCAGCTTGCCGGGACAGGGTTCACCCCTCCACTTT
CASSLPGQGSPLHF
>TRBV4-2|once|TRBJ1-2|TRBD1
TGTGCCAGCAGCCAAGCTGGGGACAGGGGATATGGCTACACCTTC
CASSQAGDRGYGYTF
>TRBV6-5|NA|TRBJ1-4|TRBD1
TGTGCCAGCAACCGACAGGGGGCTTGGGAAAAACTGTTTTTT
CASNRQGAWEKLFF
>TRBV11-3|few|TRBJ1-2|NA
TGTGCCAGCAGCTTAGGGTTTTCGGGAGGGAACTATGGCTACACCTTC
CASSLGFSGGNYGYTF
>TRBV3-1/TRBV3-2|NA|TRBJ2-1|NA
TGTGCCAGCAGCCAAGAGTGGGACCCTGACCCCTACAATGAGCAGTTCTTC
CASSQEWDPDPYNEQFF
>TRBV27|few|TRBJ1-1|NA
TGTGCCAGCAGTCTCGGGGGAGTGATGAACACTGAAGCTTTCTTT
CASSLGGVMNTEAFF
>TRBV10-3|once|TRBJ1-1|TRBD1
TGTGCCATCAGTGAGTCACGGACAGGGGCGCGCACTGAAGCTTTCTTT
CAISESRTGARTEAFF
>TRBV11-2|NA|TRBJ1-1|NA
TGTGCCAGCAGCGCCGGAGAGGGCACTGAAGCTTTCTTT
CASSAGEGTEAFF
>TRBV6-1|NA|TRBJ2-3|NA
TGTGCCAGCAGTGAAGACGCCAGGGGCACAGATACGCAGTATTTT
CASSEDARGTDTQYF
>TRBV5-8|few|TRBJ1-6|TRBD1
TGTGCCAGCAGGGAGACAGGGGGAGCAGGTGGCAATTCACCCCTCCACTTT
CASRETGGAGGNSPLHF
>TRBV25-1|NA|TRBJ2-2|NA
TGTGCCAGCAGGCTAAGAGATACCGGGGAGCTGTTTTTT
CASRLRDTGELFF
>TRBV19|NA|TRBJ1-6|TRBD1
TGTGCCAGTAGTGCCTGGACAGGTTTGCCCAGGGATACACCCCTCCACTTT
CASSAWTGLPRDTPLHF
>TRBV7-2|NA|TRBJ2-5|TRBD2
TGTGCCAGCAGCTGGACTAGTCCAGGAGAGACCCAGTACTTC
CASSWTSPGETQYF
>TRBV11-2|once|TRBJ2-3|NA
TGTGCCAGCAGCCCACAGGGTGATACGCAGTATTTT
CASSPQGDTQYF
>TRBV6-2/TRBV6-3|NA|TRBJ1-2|TRBD1
TGTGCCAGCAGTCCATGGGGACAGGGGAGAGGCTACACCTTC
CASSPWGQGRGYTF
>TRBV18|NA|TRBJ2-2|NA
TGTGCCAGCTCAGCGCAAGAGGGGAACGGGGAGCTGTTTTTT
CASSAQEGNGELFF
>TRBV6-4|NA|TRBJ2-7|NA
TGTGCCAGCACGATAAGTAGGGGTTCCTACGAGCAGTACTTC
CASTISRGSYEQYF
>TRBV7-2|NA|TRBJ2-4|TRBD1
TGTGCCAGCAGCACAGATCCCTTTGGACAGGGTAGGAGGGTAGACATTCAGTACTTC
CASSTDPFGQGRRVDIQYF
>TRBV11-3|NA|TRBJ2-1|NA
TGTGCCAGCAGCCAAGCGGACTACAATGAGCAGTTCTTC
CASSQADYNEQFF
>TRBV27|NA|TRBJ1-2|NA
TGTGCCAGCAGTCTCTCACCGGACATCTTCCCAGGTCGGGGCTACACCTTC
CASSLSPDIFPGRGYTF
>TRBV13|NA|TRBJ2-2|NA
TGTGCCAGCAGTCCAGGGGCCTACACCGGGGAGCTGTTTTTT
CASSPGAYTGELFF
>TRBV7-2|NA|TRBJ2-7|NA
TGTGCCAGCAGCTTAAGGGCAGCCTACGAGCAGTACTTC
CASSLRAAYEQYF
>TRBV5-1|NA|TRBJ2-3|TRBD1
TGCGCCAGCAGCGCCGACAGGGGGCCAACAGATACGCAGTATTTT
CASSADRGPTDTQYF
>TRBV24-1|NA|TRBJ1-5|TRBD1
TGTGCCACCAGTTCAGGACAGGGGGCCGCTCAGCCCCAGCATTTT
CATSSGQGAAQPQHF
>TRBV19|NA|TRBJ2-3|TRBD2
TGTGCCAGTAGTATAGTGGCGGGAGGGCCGCAAGATACGCAGTATTTT
CASSIVAGGPQDTQYF
>TRBV3-1/TRBV3-2|NA|TRBJ2-3|NA
TGTGCCAGCAGCCAAGATGGGTGGGGTGGGGATACGCAGTATTTT
CASSQDGWGGDTQYF
>TRBV6-6|NA|TRBJ2-3|NA
TGTGCCAGCAGTCGTCCCGTGGGGGGGCCGCGCACAGATACGCAGTATTTT
CASSRPVGGPRTDTQYF
>TRBV7-2|NA|TRBJ2-3|TRBD2
TGTGCCAGCAGCCCAGGGGGACTAGCGGGACTAACAGATACGCAGTATTTT
CASSPGGLAGLTDTQYF
>TRBV19|NA|TRBJ2-7|NA
TGTGCCAGTAGTAACGCAGGGACTGTTACCGGGCAGTACTTC
CASSNAGTVTGQYF
>TRBV11-3|NA|TRBJ2-5|TRBD2
TGTGCCAGCAGCTCAGGGACTAGCGGGGGATACTCCCAAGAGACCCAGTACTTC
CASSSGTSGGYSQETQYF
>TRBV4-2|NA|TRBJ2-2|NA
TGTGCCAGCAGCCAAGATAGGCTACACACCGGGGAGCTGTTTTTT
CASSQDRLHTGELFF
>TRBV18|NA|TRBJ1-5|TRBD1
TGTGCCAGCTCACCCGTAGGACAGGGGGAGGCCTATAGCAATCAGCCCCAGCATTTT
CASSPVGQGEAYSNQPQHF
>TRBV7-9|few|TRBJ2-3|TRBD2
TGTGCCAGCAGCTTGGGACTAGCCATAGATACGCAGTATTTT
CASSLGLAIDTQYF
>TRBV27|NA|TRBJ1-2|NA
TGTGCCAGCAGTCCCAAGGGAGGTTATAACTATGGCTACACCTTC
CASSPKGGYNYGYTF
>TRBV6-5|NA|TRBJ2-7|NA
TGTGCCAGCAGTTACTCCCAGACCCTCTACGAGCAGTACTTC
CASSYSQTLYEQYF
>TRBV3-1/TRBV3-2|few|TRBJ1-6|NA
TGTGCCAGCAGAGGGGGGGGGTATAATTCACCCCTCCACTTT
CASRGGGYNSPLHF
>TRBV7-9|once|TRBJ2-1|NA
TGTGCCAGCAGCTTAGGCGGGACAGAATACAATGAGCAGTTCTTC
CASSLGGTEYNEQFF
>TRBV19|few|TRBJ2-2|TRBD2
TGTGCCAGTAGTTTCTCAACTAGCGGGAGGGCCGGTCGTGGCTTCACCGGGGAGCTGTTTTTT
CASSFSTSGRAGRGFTGELFF
>TRBV7-2|NA|TRBJ1-5|NA
TGTGCCAGCAGCTCTAGGCGAGGGTACAATCAGCCCCAGCATTTT
CASSSRRGYNQPQHF
>TRBV28|NA|TRBJ1-4|NA
TGTGCCAGCAGACCAAATCAGTTCGGTACTAATGAAAAACTGTTTTTT
CASRPNQFGTNEKLFF
>TRBV7-2|NA|TRBJ1-5|TRBD1
TGTGCCAGCAGCTCACAGGGGTGGAGCAATCAGCCCCAGCATTTT
CASSSQGWSNQPQHF
>TRBV12-5|NA|TRBJ2-1|NA
TGTGCTAGTGGCGGGAGAGGGTTTTCCTACAATGAGCAGTTCTTC
CASGGRGFSYNEQFF
>TRBV19|medium-sized|TRBJ2-7|TRBD1
TGTGCCAGTAGTATAGAGACAGGGGGGTCCTACGAGCAGTACTTC
CASSIETGGSYEQYF